What follows is one T cell receptor beta chain and its context. This clone's antigen is unknown. Base-call qualities are not available, and no considerably larger clone is one nucleotide away. Library preparation used PCR. TCRdb records Illumina HiSeq 2500 as the sequencer. TCR libraries were prepared with molecular barcoding, using unique molecular identifiers to normalize TCRbeta repertoire quantification. The raw public reads went through TCRdb reprocessing: fastp at Q25, MiXCR clone calling, in-frame beta chains kept. All rows with the same CDR3 protein become a single entry with the most common DNA and genes. Here the sample has about 610,000 distinct CDR3 sequences; roughly 27% occur a single time. Under 45% of the sample goes to the ten largest clones. CDR1 and CDR2 (DFQATT, SNEGSKA) derive from the germline V gene (reference sequence). Measured from the cysteine to the phenylalanine, the CDR3 is 14 residues long. Only the CDR3 region is kept as DNA, spanning 42 bases read in frame from base 1. V was cut back by 2 bases and J by 12 bases, leaving a gap of 20 bases between them.

The data were obtained in a study of T-cell reconstitution after alpha-beta-depleted transplantation in children (dated by TCRdb to the mid-2010s). Describing the broader study: Using TCR repertoire profiling, the study followed T-cell immune reconstitution in a quantitative way in children after TCRalphabeta/CD19-depleted allogeneic hematopoietic cell transplantation.

On the study overall, not on this receptor specifically: In some patients, the high TCRbeta diversity seen at day 60 was put down to recipient T cells and intrathymic progenitors that had survived conditioning. The apparently early alphabetaT-cell count recovery about two months after transplant was reportedly dependent on only several hundred rapidly expanded clones derived from non-depleted graft cells. The frequencies of hyperexpanded clones fell over the following months, and after one year, T-cell counts and TCRbeta diversity were mostly attributed to newly produced T cells.

This sample's treatment or condition label indicates: allogeneic hematopoietic cell transplantation with graft depleted of TCRalphabeta T cells and CD19 B cells. The transplant recipients were children given TCRalphabeta/CD19-depleted allogeneic hematopoietic cell grafts. The material was PBMCs, obtained before TCRalphabeta/CD19-depleted stem cell transplant. The receptor chain draws on TRBV20-1 and TRBJ2-1; the D segment cannot be called with confidence. The receptor was isolated from a boy under two years old with Wiskott-Aldrich syndrome, due to receive a stem cell transplant. The nucleotides are TGCAGTGCTAGATCCCATTTGACTCTGATGGGGCAGTTCTTC. This gives the protein CSARSHLTLMGQFF.